The TCR beta chain under discussion was sequenced for a study of T cells after yellow fever vaccination. Note on this clonotype: The antigen remains unidentified.

V was pared by 5 bases and J by 9 bases, with 14 bases between. The CDR3 consists of 14 residues. TCRdb reprocessed the 5' RACE reads with MiXCR, giving one entry per CDR3 protein. This sample yields 300,000 or so distinct CDR3 sequences, of which around 4.1% are seen a single time; roughly a quarter belongs to the top ten. Findings of the study overall: Relatively few clonotypes were ones that appeared in both CD4 and CD8 compartments.

This rearrangement joins TRBV12-3 or TRBV12-4 to TRBJ1-6, with D possibly being TRBD1 (6 bases). This receptor was taken from a man in his late teens or twenties who received the YFV17D yellow fever vaccine. Specimen: PBMCs, collected 5 days after the yellow fever booster vaccination. CDR3 residues: CASSDSTGRSPLHF. In DNA form, the CDR3 reads TGTGCCAGCAGTGATTCCACAGGGCGTTCACCCCTCCACTTT.